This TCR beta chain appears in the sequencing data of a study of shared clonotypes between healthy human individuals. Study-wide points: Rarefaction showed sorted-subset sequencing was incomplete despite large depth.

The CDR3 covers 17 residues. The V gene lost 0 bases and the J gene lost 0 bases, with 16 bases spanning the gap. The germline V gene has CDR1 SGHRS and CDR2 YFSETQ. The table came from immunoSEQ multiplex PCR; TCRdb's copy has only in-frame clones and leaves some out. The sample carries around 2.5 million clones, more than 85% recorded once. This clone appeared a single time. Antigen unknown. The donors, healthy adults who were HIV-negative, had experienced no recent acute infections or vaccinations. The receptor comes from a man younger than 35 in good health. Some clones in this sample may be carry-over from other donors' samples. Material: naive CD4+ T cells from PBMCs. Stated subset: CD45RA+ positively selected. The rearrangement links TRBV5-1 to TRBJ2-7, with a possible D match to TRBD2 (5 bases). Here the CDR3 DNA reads TGCGCCAGCAGCTTGGGGTCTGCGGGCCTTAGCTCCTACGAGCAGTACTTC. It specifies CASSLGSAGLSSYEQYF.